These 11 T cell receptor beta chains came from one sample sequenced in a study of cytomegalovirus exposure and HLA in healthy donors. PCR employed 60 Vbeta and 13 Jbeta primers. Repertoires were generated with immunoSEQ multiplex PCR, while TCRdb's copy carries only in-frame clones and drops some. This repertoire includes tens of thousands of clones. Sequencing was carried out using PBMCs. The receptors come from a woman aged 60-75 years in good health and CMV-seropositive.

The chain has TRBV11-3 and TRBJ2-6; TRBD1 might be the D (6 bases). Per germline, CDR1 SGHNT and CDR2 YENEEA. The CDR3 loop spans 18 amino acids. V dropped 5 bases and J dropped 4 bases, with 21 bases sitting between them. The DNA for the CDR3 is TGTGCCAGCAGCCCTAGGGGGATACAGGGTGGAGGGGCCAACGTCCTGACTTTC. Protein product: CASSPRGIQGGGANVLTF.

V usage is TRBV7-9 and J usage is TRBJ2-7; 9 positions match TRBD1. This CDR3 has 16 amino acids. Trimming cost V 1 base and J 6 bases; bases outside gene matches: 10. Germline V lookup: CDR1 SEHNR, CDR2 FQNEAQ (reference sequence). CDR3 amino acids: CASSLGDRDRVGEQYF. The CDR3 DNA reads as TGTGCCAGCAGCTTAGGGGACCGGGACAGGGTGGGCGAGCAGTACTTC.

V is TRBV19 and J is TRBJ1-5; 12 positions agree with TRBD1. Germline V lookup: CDR1 LNHDA, CDR2 SQIVND (reference sequence). This CDR3 comprises 15 residues. J gave up 4 bases and V 5 bases, and 3 bases lay outside the gene matches. This CDR3 reads CASSGDRGLNQPQHF. The DNA for the CDR3 is TGTGCCAGTAGTGGGGACAGGGGGCTGAATCAGCCCCAGCATTTT.

The V call is TRBV4-1, the J call TRBJ2-3; D unresolved. V dropped 1 base and J dropped 9 bases, with 8 bases sitting between them. The CDR3 loop spans 12 amino acids. The germline V gene has CDR1 MGHRA and CDR2 YSYEKL. For the CDR3, the DNA is TGCGCCAGCAGCCAAGGGGTGGAGACGCAGTATTTT. It yields the protein CASSQGVETQYF.

The V gene is TRBV5-1, the J gene TRBJ2-1; 8 bases line up with TRBD2. This CDR3 has 15 residues. The trim removed 3 bases at V and 6 bases at J, leaving 8 bases unmatched. CDR1 and CDR2 (germline): SGHRS, YFSETQ. CDR3 nucleotide sequence: TGCGCCAGCAGCTGGGTCACTGGACTAGCCAATGAGCAGTTCTTC. It is translated as CASSWVTGLANEQFF.

The rearrangement links TRBV29-1 to TRBJ1-1; no definite D call. In germline, CDR1 is SQVTM, CDR2 ANQGSEA. Trimming stripped 0 bases from V and 8 bases from J, with 7 bases between. The CDR3 extends over 11 amino acids. The CDR3 reads CSVEDPGEAFF. As DNA, the CDR3 is TGCAGCGTTGAAGATCCCGGGGAAGCTTTCTTT.

J is TRBJ1-1 and V is TRBV7-9; D is possibly TRBD1 (6 bases). Trimming removed 1 base from V and 1 base from J, with 7 bases in between. CDR3 length: 14 residues. The germline V gene encodes CDR1 SEHNR and CDR2 FQNEAQ (reference sequence). CDR3 sequence (DNA): TGTGCCAGCAGCTTAGTACAGGGGAACACTGAAGCTTTCTTT. Its protein is CASSLVQGNTEAFF.

The chain joins TRBV7-2 to TRBJ1-3, with D hard to call. This CDR3 has 14 residues. V was clipped by 10 bases and J by 2 bases, with 15 bases between them. Germline V gives CDR1 SGHTA, CDR2 FQGNSA. CDR3 region: CATLLLETGNTIYF. The CDR3 nucleotides are TGTGCCACCCTACTATTAGAAACTGGAAACACCATATATTTT.

The rearrangement uses TRBV19 and TRBJ2-5; TRBD1 matches at 9 bases. In germline, CDR1 is LNHDA, CDR2 SQIVND (reference sequence). This CDR3 contains 13 residues. The V segment lost 9 bases and the J segment 6 bases; nucleotides outside the gene matches: 8. The CDR3 region has the DNA TGTGCCAGCACACCCGGGACAGGGAAGACCCAGTACTTC. It specifies CASTPGTGKTQYF.

The V and J genes are TRBV12-5 and TRBJ1-1; D gene uncertain. CDR3 size: 13 residues. Germline V CDR1 and CDR2: LGHNT, FRNRAP. Trimming left V 7 bases short and J 5 bases short, with 14 bases between. The CDR3 DNA sequence: TGTGCTAGTGCCCTCTCGACGGGTACTGAAGCTTTCTTT. Encoded protein: CASALSTGTEAFF.

This chain connects TRBV18 to TRBJ1-3, with a tentative D call TRBD1 (5 bases). The V end was cut by 2 bases, the J end by 4 bases, with 9 bases between. CDR1 KGHSH and CDR2 LQKENI come from the germline V gene. The CDR3 is 14 amino acids. The CDR3 DNA follows: TGTGCCAGCTCACCAGGGACTTCCGGAAACACCATATATTTT. This sequence encodes CASSPGTSGNTIYF.